One and the same sample provided the 5 T cell receptor beta chains below, sequenced in a study of response to subunit inactivated influenza vaccine. TCRdb passed the RT-PCR reads through MiXCR, listing each CDR3 protein once. Of about 570,000 distinct CDR3 sequences in the sample, about 11% were seen once. This sample also belongs to another study, concerning T cells expressing NK-cell markers. This second study says: UMIs accompanied the 5'RACE template switching by which TCR beta cDNA was made.

Material: PBMCs from blood, obtained on the day of vaccination. The source of these receptors is a man between 45 and 60 years old who received an inactivated influenza vaccine.

This clonotype was seen only a few times. The J gene is TRBJ2-5, the V gene TRBV4-1; 8 positions agree with TRBD2. The ends lost 1 base at V and 4 bases at J; junction bases unmatched: 2. The CDR3 is 14 amino acids. Germline CDR1 reads MGHRA; CDR2 reads YSYEKL. In nucleotides, the CDR3 is TGCGCCAGCAGCCAAGCGGGACTAGGAGAGACCCAGTACTTC. This codes for CASSQAGLGETQYF.

This clonotype was picked up many times. The chain joins TRBV29-1 to TRBJ2-7, with 7 positions matching TRBD1. CDR3 length equals 14 residues. Looked up from germline, CDR1 is SQVTM and CDR2 is ANQGSEA. The junction had 6 bases not matched to a gene; V was cut back by 1 base and J by 3 bases. The CDR3 DNA reads TGCAGCGTTGAAGGATCGGGACAGATCTACGAGCAGTACTTC. The encoded protein is CSVEGSGQIYEQYF.

There are many counts of this clonotype. The chain recombines TRBV5-1 with TRBJ2-1, with D tentatively TRBD2 (5 bases). In germline, CDR1 is SGHRS, CDR2 YFSETQ. The germline V and J ends were trimmed by 0 bases and 8 bases, with 12 bases remaining between them. This CDR3 contains 14 residues. The CDR3 bases are TGCGCCAGCAGCTTGGATCGGGGTTGGGATGAGCAGTTCTTC. This encodes CASSLDRGWDEQFF.

A few counts support this clonotype. The CDR3 reads CASSQEGPGQPNTGELFF. DNA for the CDR3: TGTGCCAGCAGCCAAGAGGGCCCGGGCCAGCCGAACACCGGGGAGCTGTTTTTT. The V call is TRBV3-1, the J call TRBJ2-2; D is unclear. Deletions cut 0 bases from V and 0 bases from J, with 14 bases between. There are 18 residues in the CDR3. Germline assignment: CDR1 LGHDT and CDR2 YNNKEL (reference sequence). The variable domain in full, completed from reference TRBV3-1 and TRBJ2-2, reads DTAVSQTPKYLVTQMGNDKSIKCEQNLGHDTMYWYKQDSKKFLKIMFSYNNKELIINETVPNRFSPKSPDKAHLNLHINSLELGDSAVYFCASSQEGPGQPNTGELFFGEGSRLTVL.

This clonotype was recorded a few times. V is TRBV29-1 and J is TRBJ2-7; a possible D gene is TRBD1 (6 bases). The germline gives CDR1 SQVTM, CDR2 ANQGSEA. V was shortened by 0 bases and J by 4 bases, with 16 bases between the two germline ends. This CDR3 region has 15 residues. In DNA, the CDR3 is TGCAGCGTTGAAGACCGCCTGGGGGCAAAATACGAGCAGTACTTC. Translation: CSVEDRLGAKYEQYF.